This is a list of T cell receptor beta chains from one sample in a study of shared clonotypes between healthy human individuals. Clones were sequenced by immunoSEQ multiplex PCR, and TCRdb holds only the in-frame ones, with some missing. The data hold 1,500,000 or so clones, with approximately 98.5% observed a single time. Sequenced material: naive CD4+ T cells sorted from blood. The receptors come from a man aged 25 to 40 in good health. The CDR3 runs from the conserved cysteine through the conserved F or W. The D gene is left open where the match is weak. Where a row states a size, it is once, few, many or the class of an expanded clone; other rows omit it.

clone size: -; D gene: TRBD2; V gene: TRBV27; J gene: TRBJ2-1; CDR3 DNA: TGTGCCAGCAGTAGGACTAGCGGAAACAATGAGCAGTTCTTC; CDR3 protein: CASSRTSGNNEQFF
clone size: -; D gene: -; V gene: TRBV18; J gene: TRBJ2-2; CDR3 DNA: TGTGCCAGCTCACCAAGGAGGTTCCGAGCGAACACCGGGGAGCTGTTTTTT; CDR3 protein: CASSPRRFRANTGELFF
clone size: -; D gene: TRBD1; V gene: TRBV27; J gene: TRBJ1-1; CDR3 DNA: TGTGCCAGCACTACAGGGACAGGGCGCGCTGAAGCTTTCTTT; CDR3 protein: CASTTGTGRAEAFF
clone size: once; D gene: TRBD1; V gene: TRBV27; J gene: TRBJ1-2; CDR3 DNA: TGTGCCAGCAGTTTTGTGGGACAGGGGGATGGCTACACCTTC; CDR3 protein: CASSFVGQGDGYTF
clone size: -; D gene: -; V gene: TRBV25-1; J gene: TRBJ2-3; CDR3 DNA: TGTGCCAGCAGTGAACCAGGGAGCCCACGACAGTATTTT; CDR3 protein: CASSEPGSPRQYF
clone size: -; D gene: -; V gene: TRBV28; J gene: TRBJ2-2; CDR3 DNA: TGTGCCAGCAGTTTGTCTAGCGCCGCCGGGGAGCTGTTTTTT; CDR3 protein: CASSLSSAAGELFF
clone size: -; D gene: -; V gene: TRBV30; J gene: TRBJ1-5; CDR3 DNA: TGTGCCTGGAGTGCCGCGCCAAGGGTGGTGACTCAGCCCCAGCATTTT; CDR3 protein: CAWSAAPRVVTQPQHF
clone size: -; D gene: TRBD1; V gene: TRBV5-1; J gene: TRBJ2-2; CDR3 DNA: TGCGCCAGCAGCTTGGCCGTGACAGGGGGCGGCACCGGGGAGCTGTTTTTT; CDR3 protein: CASSLAVTGGGTGELFF
clone size: -; D gene: -; V gene: TRBV20-1; J gene: TRBJ2-1; CDR3 DNA: TGCAGTGCTTGGGCGGAGGGTGAGCAGTTCTTC; CDR3 protein: CSAWAEGEQFF
clone size: -; D gene: -; V gene: TRBV5-4; J gene: TRBJ2-3; CDR3 DNA: TGTGCCAGCAGCTTGGACAGGGCTCGCTTGGATACGCAGTATTTT; CDR3 protein: CASSLDRARLDTQYF
clone size: -; D gene: TRBD2; V gene: TRBV28; J gene: TRBJ2-7; CDR3 DNA: TGTGCCAGCAGATTAGGCGGGGGCTCCTACGAGCAGTACTTC; CDR3 protein: CASRLGGGSYEQYF
clone size: -; D gene: TRBD1; V gene: TRBV5-5; J gene: TRBJ1-5; CDR3 DNA: TGTGCCAGCAGCGGAGGGACAGCTCAGCCCCAGCATTTT; CDR3 protein: CASSGGTAQPQHF
clone size: -; D gene: TRBD1; V gene: TRBV18; J gene: TRBJ1-2; CDR3 DNA: TGTGCCAGCTCACTCAGGACAGGGGAAAACTATGGCTACACCTTC; CDR3 protein: CASSLRTGENYGYTF
clone size: -; D gene: TRBD2; V gene: TRBV28; J gene: TRBJ2-7; CDR3 DNA: TGTGCCAGCAGTTTTCGGGAGGGCGCCTACGAGCAGTACTTC; CDR3 protein: CASSFREGAYEQYF
clone size: -; D gene: -; V gene: TRBV5-8; J gene: TRBJ2-3; CDR3 DNA: TGTGCCAGCAGCTCTGATAAAGATACGCAGTATTTT; CDR3 protein: CASSSDKDTQYF
clone size: -; D gene: -; V gene: TRBV6-5; J gene: TRBJ2-2; CDR3 DNA: TGTGCCAGCAGCACAAACACCGGGGAGCTGTTTTTT; CDR3 protein: CASSTNTGELFF
clone size: -; D gene: -; V gene: TRBV9; J gene: TRBJ2-5; CDR3 DNA: TGTGCCAGCAGCGTAGGACTCGGGTATTACCAAGAGACCCAGTACTTC; CDR3 protein: CASSVGLGYYQETQYF
clone size: -; D gene: TRBD2; V gene: TRBV10-2; J gene: TRBJ2-5; CDR3 DNA: TGCGCCAGCAGTGATCAAGCGGGACCAGGGGAGACCCAGTACTTC; CDR3 protein: CASSDQAGPGETQYF
clone size: -; D gene: -; V gene: TRBV7-9; J gene: TRBJ2-3; CDR3 DNA: TGTGCCAGCAGCCCAACTGGGGCAGATACGCAGTATTTT; CDR3 protein: CASSPTGADTQYF
clone size: -; D gene: TRBD1; V gene: TRBV23-1; J gene: TRBJ1-3; CDR3 DNA: TGCGCCAGCACCCCACAGGGGTTATCTGGAAACACCATATATTTT; CDR3 protein: CASTPQGLSGNTIYF
clone size: -; D gene: -; V gene: TRBV19; J gene: TRBJ1-2; CDR3 DNA: TGTGCCAGTAGTTCTAACCGGGACGGGAACTATGGCTACACCTTC; CDR3 protein: CASSSNRDGNYGYTF
clone size: -; D gene: -; V gene: TRBV9; J gene: TRBJ2-7; CDR3 DNA: TGTGCCAGCAGCCCGAGGTTCGAGCAGTACTTC; CDR3 protein: CASSPRFEQYF
clone size: once; D gene: TRBD2; V gene: TRBV6-1; J gene: TRBJ2-2; CDR3 DNA: TGTGCCAGCAGTGATAGACTAGCGGACACCGGGGAGCTGTTTTTT; CDR3 protein: CASSDRLADTGELFF
clone size: -; D gene: -; V gene: TRBV5-6; J gene: TRBJ2-1; CDR3 DNA: TGTGCCAGCAGCCGGACGGGGCAGTACAATGAGCAGTTCTTC; CDR3 protein: CASSRTGQYNEQFF
clone size: -; D gene: TRBD1; V gene: TRBV4-3; J gene: TRBJ2-2; CDR3 DNA: TGCGCCAGCAGCCAGACGAGGACAGGGAACACCGGGGAGCTGTTTTTT; CDR3 protein: CASSQTRTGNTGELFF
clone size: -; D gene: -; V gene: TRBV23-1; J gene: TRBJ1-2; CDR3 DNA: TGCGCCAGCAGTCGCCCTAGGCCGGACTATGGCTACACCTTC; CDR3 protein: CASSRPRPDYGYTF
clone size: -; D gene: TRBD2; V gene: TRBV29-1; J gene: TRBJ2-2; CDR3 DNA: TGCAGCGTCGGTCGACTAGCGGGAACGAACACCGGGGAGCTGTTTTTT; CDR3 protein: CSVGRLAGTNTGELFF
clone size: -; D gene: -; V gene: TRBV14; J gene: TRBJ1-1; CDR3 DNA: TGTGCCAGCAGCCAAGGGGACACTGAAGCTTTCTTT; CDR3 protein: CASSQGDTEAFF
clone size: -; D gene: -; V gene: TRBV7-2; J gene: TRBJ2-7; CDR3 DNA: TGTGCCAGCAGCTTAGGGCCCGGGCTCGCCTACGAGCAGTACTTC; CDR3 protein: CASSLGPGLAYEQYF
clone size: -; D gene: -; V gene: TRBV9; J gene: TRBJ2-3; CDR3 DNA: TGTGCCAGCAGCGTAGCTGACTCTAGCACAGATACGCAGTATTTT; CDR3 protein: CASSVADSSTDTQYF
clone size: -; D gene: TRBD1; V gene: TRBV7-8; J gene: TRBJ1-1; CDR3 DNA: TGTGCCAGCAGCCCGGGGACAGGGTTGGCTGAAGCTTTCTTT; CDR3 protein: CASSPGTGLAEAFF
clone size: -; D gene: -; V gene: TRBV5-6; J gene: TRBJ2-7; CDR3 DNA: TGTGCCAGCAGCTTGGTCGGAGGTGGGACCTACGAGCAGTACTTC; CDR3 protein: CASSLVGGGTYEQYF
clone size: -; D gene: -; V gene: TRBV27; J gene: TRBJ2-7; CDR3 DNA: TGTGCCAGCATAAGTCGCGACAGGCGAAACTCCTACGAGCAGTACTTC; CDR3 protein: CASISRDRRNSYEQYF
clone size: -; D gene: TRBD2; V gene: TRBV15; J gene: TRBJ2-3; CDR3 DNA: TGTGCCACCAGCAGAGATTGGGAGGGGGATACGCAGTATTTT; CDR3 protein: CATSRDWEGDTQYF
clone size: -; D gene: TRBD1; V gene: TRBV2; J gene: TRBJ1-3; CDR3 DNA: TGTGCCAGCAGCGAGACAGGGTTAGGAAACACCATATATTTT; CDR3 protein: CASSETGLGNTIYF
clone size: -; D gene: -; V gene: TRBV19; J gene: TRBJ1-2; CDR3 DNA: TGTGCCAGTAGTATGAGGTCAGGGGCCAACTATGGCTACACCTTC; CDR3 protein: CASSMRSGANYGYTF
clone size: -; D gene: -; V gene: TRBV21-1; J gene: TRBJ2-1; CDR3 DNA: TGTGCCAGCACCGACAGGGGGAAAAACTCCTACAATGAGCAGTTCTTC; CDR3 protein: CASTDRGKNSYNEQFF
clone size: -; D gene: -; V gene: TRBV5-1; J gene: TRBJ2-5; CDR3 DNA: TGCGCCAGCAGCACTGGACGGTCCCAAGAGACCCAGTACTTC; CDR3 protein: CASSTGRSQETQYF
clone size: -; D gene: TRBD2; V gene: TRBV4-3; J gene: TRBJ2-7; CDR3 DNA: TGCGCCAGCAGCCGGTCTGCGGGAGTCTACGAGCAGTACTTC; CDR3 protein: CASSRSAGVYEQYF